This TCR beta chain was profiled in a study of identifying expanded T cells in peripheral blood. The protocol was immunoSEQ multiplex PCR, while the TCRdb copy is restricted to in-frame clones and leaves out a portion. The table records about 86,000 clones, 88% of them present only once. Healthy donors had no documented immune events, such as infections, while sampled. As regards this clone: Its antigen is currently unknown.

The CDR3 totals 14 residues. V was cut by 8 bases and J by 4 bases, with 17 bases left in between. Germline CDR1 and CDR2: SEHNR and FQNEAQ (reference sequence). Study-wide results and caveats: Differentially abundant clones: 0.95 to 1.5 between replicates, around 17 at roughly 2 weeks, less than 20 at four. Clone count variance between roughly 2-week samples rose with total template count.

The chain has TRBV7-9 and TRBJ1-1; tentatively, D is TRBD1 (5 bases). The sequenced material came from blood. This clonotype was obtained from a person aged 18 to 75 in good health. The CDR3 protein is CASLQAPGFTEAFF. CDR3 coding DNA: TGTGCCAGCTTACAGGCCCCCGGGTTCACTGAAGCTTTCTTT.